The clone carrying this T cell receptor beta chain was recorded a few times. The data originate from a study of blood T cell repertoires in COVID-19. Study as a whole: T cells, B-cell-depleted T cells, or PBMCs supplied cDNA or gDNA.

In the original workflow: The authors estimated nucleated cell counts from reference gene primer amplification. Assay used: immunoSEQ multiplex PCR; TCRdb lists only in-frame clones, some missing. V and J calls and clone size are copied from that table; D and trimming were computed from the DNA. Counted here are about 210,000 clones, about 84% occurring once; the ten biggest clones make up roughly 13%. V shed 5 bases, J shed 2 bases, and the junction held 9 bases outside the gene matches. There are 16 residues in the CDR3. CDR1 and CDR2 from the germline V gene are LGHNA and YNFKEQ. The gene calls are TRBV4-2 and TRBJ1-1; 9 bases fit TRBD1. The source material was peripheral blood. This sequence was found in a human donor in a cohort sampled during active COVID-19. The CDR3 nucleotides read TGTGCCAGCAGCGGGCGAACAGGGGGCCCTAACACTGAAGCTTTCTTT. It codes for CASSGRTGGPNTEAFF.